This T cell receptor (beta chain) emerged from a study of Graves' ophthalmopathy and Graves' hyperthyroidism. General study points: In blood, most expanded thyroid clonotypes above 0.001 frequency were also detected.

In this cohort's terms, stable hyperthyroidism meant no ophthalmopathy by 18 months of follow-up. Included hyperthyroidism patients were aged 18 to 65 and newly diagnosed (under 2 months' duration). This clonotype was observed many times. The antigen is not known. RNA transcripts yielded amplified TCR beta CDR3 regions. The library came from an HTBI-primed first-round RT-PCR and a second-round multiplex PCR. TCRdb redid the calling of the multiplex PCR reads with MiXCR, one entry per CDR3 protein. The table records 620,000 or so distinct CDR3 sequences, roughly 20% of them present only once. Specimen: peripheral blood. The source is a woman between 18 and 29 years old with stable Graves' hyperthyroidism. Some clones in this sample may be carry-over from other donors' samples.

CDR3 bases: TGTGCCAGCAGCCCCAGTACAGGGGAGACCCAGTACTTC. The encoded protein is CASSPSTGETQYF. V is TRBV28 and J is TRBJ2-5; weak D call: TRBD1 (6 bases). V dropped 6 bases and J dropped 5 bases, with 13 bases sitting between them. The CDR3 is made up of 13 amino acids. Germline CDR1 and CDR2: MDHEN and SYDVKM. The variable domain in full, with the rest retrieved from reference TRBV28 and TRBJ2-5, is DVKVTQSSRYLVKRTGEKVFLECVQDMDHENMFWYRQDPGLGLRLIYFSYDVKMKEKGDIPEGYSVSREKKERFSLILESASTNQTSMYLCASSPSTGETQYFGPGTRLLVL.